This TCR beta chain was captured in a study of blood T cell repertoires in COVID-19. Sequencing used immunoSEQ multiplex PCR; TCRdb keeps in-frame clones, though not all of them. The sample carries some 100,000 clones, 88% recorded once. The source of this sequence is a woman aged 70 to 79 with acute or convalescent COVID-19. The sequencing input was peripheral blood.

The CDR3 sequence is CATSVQGGGDTQYF. The CDR3 region has the DNA TGTGCCACCAGCGTACAGGGCGGGGGCGATACGCAGTATTTT. The J gene is TRBJ2-3, the V gene TRBV15; possibly TRBD2 for D (7 bases). Trimming took 5 bases from V and 6 from J, leaving 15 bases between them. This CDR3 has 14 residues. Germline V gives CDR1 LNHNV, CDR2 YYDKDF (reference sequence).